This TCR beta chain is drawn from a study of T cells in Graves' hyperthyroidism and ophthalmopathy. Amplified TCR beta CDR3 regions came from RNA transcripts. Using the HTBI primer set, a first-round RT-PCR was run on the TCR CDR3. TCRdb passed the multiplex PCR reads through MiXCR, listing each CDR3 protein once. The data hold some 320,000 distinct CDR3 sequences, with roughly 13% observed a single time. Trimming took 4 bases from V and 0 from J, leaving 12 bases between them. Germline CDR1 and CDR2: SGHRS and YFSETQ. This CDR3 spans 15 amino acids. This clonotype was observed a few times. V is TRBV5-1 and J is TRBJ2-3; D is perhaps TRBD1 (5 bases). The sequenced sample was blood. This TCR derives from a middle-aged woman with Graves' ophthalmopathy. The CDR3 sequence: CASSAQGRSTDTQYF. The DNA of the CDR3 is TGCGCCAGCAGCGCTCAGGGCAGGAGCACAGATACGCAGTATTTT.